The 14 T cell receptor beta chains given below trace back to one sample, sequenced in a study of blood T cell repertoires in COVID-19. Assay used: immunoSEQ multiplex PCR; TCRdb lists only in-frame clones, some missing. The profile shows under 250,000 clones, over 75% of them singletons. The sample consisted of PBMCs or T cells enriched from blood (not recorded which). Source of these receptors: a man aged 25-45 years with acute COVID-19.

The CDR3 spells CASSIGQGKLFF. The CDR3 DNA reads TGTGCCAGTAGTATCGGGCAGGGGAAGCTGTTTTTT. The gene calls are TRBV19 and TRBJ2-2; tentative D call: TRBD1 (6 bases). Trimming pared 3 bases from V and 12 bases from J, leaving 11 bases between. This CDR3 comprises 12 residues. In germline, CDR1 is LNHDA, CDR2 SQIVND (reference sequence).

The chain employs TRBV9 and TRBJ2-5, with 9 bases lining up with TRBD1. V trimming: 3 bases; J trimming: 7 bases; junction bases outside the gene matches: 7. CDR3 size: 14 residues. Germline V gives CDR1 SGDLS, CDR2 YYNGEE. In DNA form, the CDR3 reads TGTGCCAGCAGCGCCGCGGAGGGACAGGGGACCCAGTACTTC. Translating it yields CASSAAEGQGTQYF.

In nucleotides, the CDR3 is TGCGCCAGCAGCTTGGACAGGGGCGGGGAAAAACTGTTTTTT. Translating gives CASSLDRGGEKLFF. V is TRBV5-1 and J is TRBJ1-4; 7 bases fit TRBD1. Germline V gives CDR1 SGHRS, CDR2 YFSETQ. The CDR3 extends over 14 amino acids. V was clipped by 0 bases and J by 8 bases; unmatched bases: 4. The whole variable domain, filled in from reference TRBV5-1 and TRBJ1-4, reads KAGVTQTPRYLIKTRGQQVTLSCSPISGHRSVSWYQQTPGQGLQFLFEYFSETQRNKGNFPGRFSGRQFSNSRSEMNVSTLELGDSALYLCASSLDRGGEKLFFGSGTQLSVL.

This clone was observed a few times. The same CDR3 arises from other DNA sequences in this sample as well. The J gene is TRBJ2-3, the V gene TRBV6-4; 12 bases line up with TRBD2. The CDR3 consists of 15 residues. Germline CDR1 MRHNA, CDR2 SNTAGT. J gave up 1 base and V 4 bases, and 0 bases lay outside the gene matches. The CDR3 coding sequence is TGTGCCAGCAGTGGGACTAGCGGGGGCACAGATACGCAGTATTTT. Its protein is CASSGTSGGTDTQYF.

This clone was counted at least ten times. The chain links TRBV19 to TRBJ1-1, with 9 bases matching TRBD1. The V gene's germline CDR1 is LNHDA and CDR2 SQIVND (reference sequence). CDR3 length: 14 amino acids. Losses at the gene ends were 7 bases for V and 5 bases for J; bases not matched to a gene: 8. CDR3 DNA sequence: TGTGCCAGTAAGCCCCGGGACAGGGTTACTGAAGCTTTCTTT. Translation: CASKPRDRVTEAFF.

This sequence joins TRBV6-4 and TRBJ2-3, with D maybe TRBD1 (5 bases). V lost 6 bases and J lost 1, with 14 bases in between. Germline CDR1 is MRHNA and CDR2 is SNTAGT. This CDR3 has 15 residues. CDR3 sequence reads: CASRRQSLGTDTQYF. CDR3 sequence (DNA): TGTGCCAGCAGGAGACAGAGCCTGGGCACAGATACGCAGTATTTT.

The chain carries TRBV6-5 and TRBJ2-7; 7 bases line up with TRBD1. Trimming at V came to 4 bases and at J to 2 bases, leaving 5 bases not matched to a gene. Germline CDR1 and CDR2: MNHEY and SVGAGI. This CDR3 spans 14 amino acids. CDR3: CASSSPGQPYEQYF. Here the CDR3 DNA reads TGTGCCAGCAGTTCCCCGGGACAGCCCTACGAGCAGTACTTC.

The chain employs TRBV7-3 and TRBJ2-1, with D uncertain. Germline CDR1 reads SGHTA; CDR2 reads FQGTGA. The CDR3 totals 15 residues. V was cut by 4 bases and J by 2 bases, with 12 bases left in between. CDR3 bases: TGTGCCAGCAGCTCGGCGGAGACTCCCTACAATGAGCAGTTCTTC. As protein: CASSSAETPYNEQFF. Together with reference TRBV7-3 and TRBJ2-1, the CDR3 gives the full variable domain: GAGVSQTPSNKVTEKGKYVELRCDPISGHTALYWYRQSLGQGPEFLIYFQGTGAADDSGLPNDRFFAVRPEGSVSTLKIQRTERGDSAVYLCASSSAETPYNEQFFGPGTRLTVL.

For the CDR3, the DNA is TGTGCCAGCAGTTACCGGGACAGTAAGTTGAACACCGGGGAGCTGTTTTTT. Protein sequence: CASSYRDSKLNTGELFF. V and J are TRBV2 and TRBJ2-2, with 7 nucleotides matching TRBD1. Trimming cost V 5 bases and J 1 base; bases outside gene matches: 10. CDR1 is SNHLY and CDR2 is FYNNEI in the germline V gene. CDR3 length: 17 amino acids. The entire variable domain, with the rest obtained from reference TRBV2 and TRBJ2-2, is as follows: EPEVTQTPSHQVTQMGQEVILRCVPISNHLYFYWYRQILGQKVEFLVSFYNNEISEKSEIFDDQFSVERPDGSNFTLKIRSTKLEDSAMYFCASSYRDSKLNTGELFFGEGSRLTVL.

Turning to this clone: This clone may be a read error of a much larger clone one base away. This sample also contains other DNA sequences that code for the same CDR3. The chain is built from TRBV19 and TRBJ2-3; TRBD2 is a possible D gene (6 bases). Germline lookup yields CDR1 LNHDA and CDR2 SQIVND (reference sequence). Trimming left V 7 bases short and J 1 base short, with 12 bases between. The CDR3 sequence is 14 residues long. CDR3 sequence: CASTTTGGTDTQYF. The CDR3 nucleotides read TGTGCCAGTACCACCACGGGAGGCACAGATACGCAGTATTTT.

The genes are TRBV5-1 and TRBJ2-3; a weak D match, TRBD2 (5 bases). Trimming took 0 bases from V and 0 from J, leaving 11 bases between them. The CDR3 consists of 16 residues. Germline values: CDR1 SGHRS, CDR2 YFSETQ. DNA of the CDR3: TGCGCCAGCAGCTTGGCCGGGCGGGCTAGCACAGATACGCAGTATTTT. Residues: CASSLAGRASTDTQYF.

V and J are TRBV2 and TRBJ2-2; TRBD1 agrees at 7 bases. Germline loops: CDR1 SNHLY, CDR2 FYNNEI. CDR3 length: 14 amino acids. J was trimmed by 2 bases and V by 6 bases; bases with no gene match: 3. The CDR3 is CASRRQGNTGELFF. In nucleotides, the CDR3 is TGTGCCAGCAGGAGACAGGGTAACACCGGGGAGCTGTTTTTT.

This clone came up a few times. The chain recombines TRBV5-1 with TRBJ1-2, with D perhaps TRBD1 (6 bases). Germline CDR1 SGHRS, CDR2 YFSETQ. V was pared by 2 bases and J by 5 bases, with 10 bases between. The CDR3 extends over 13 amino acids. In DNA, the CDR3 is TGCGCCAGCAGCTTACAGGGTGATTATGGCTACACCTTC. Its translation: CASSLQGDYGYTF. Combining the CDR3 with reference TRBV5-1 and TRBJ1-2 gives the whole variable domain KAGVTQTPRYLIKTRGQQVTLSCSPISGHRSVSWYQQTPGQGLQFLFEYFSETQRNKGNFPGRFSGRQFSNSRSEMNVSTLELGDSALYLCASSLQGDYGYTFGSGTRLTVV.

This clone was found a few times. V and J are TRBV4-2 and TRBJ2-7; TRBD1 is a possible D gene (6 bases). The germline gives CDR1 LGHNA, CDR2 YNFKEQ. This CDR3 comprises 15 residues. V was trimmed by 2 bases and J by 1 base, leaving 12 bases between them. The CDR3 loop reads CASSQSTGSSYEQYF. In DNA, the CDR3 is TGTGCCAGCAGCCAATCAACAGGGTCTTCCTACGAGCAGTACTTC.